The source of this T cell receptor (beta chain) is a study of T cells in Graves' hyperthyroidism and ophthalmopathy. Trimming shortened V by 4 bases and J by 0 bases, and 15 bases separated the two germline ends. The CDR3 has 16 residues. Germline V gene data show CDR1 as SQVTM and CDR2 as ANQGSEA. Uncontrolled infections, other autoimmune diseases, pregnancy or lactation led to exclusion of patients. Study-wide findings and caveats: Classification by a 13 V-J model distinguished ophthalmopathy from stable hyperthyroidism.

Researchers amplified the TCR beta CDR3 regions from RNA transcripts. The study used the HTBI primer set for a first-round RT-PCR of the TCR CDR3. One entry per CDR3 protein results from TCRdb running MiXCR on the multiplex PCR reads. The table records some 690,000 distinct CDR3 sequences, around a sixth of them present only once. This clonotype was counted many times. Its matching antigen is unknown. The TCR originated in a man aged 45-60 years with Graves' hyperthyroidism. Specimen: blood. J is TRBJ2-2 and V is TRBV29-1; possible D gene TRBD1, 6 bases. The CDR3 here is CSVGGLSYSNTGELFF. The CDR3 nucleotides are TGCAGCGTTGGGGGGCTCTCATATTCGAACACCGGGGAGCTGTTTTTT.